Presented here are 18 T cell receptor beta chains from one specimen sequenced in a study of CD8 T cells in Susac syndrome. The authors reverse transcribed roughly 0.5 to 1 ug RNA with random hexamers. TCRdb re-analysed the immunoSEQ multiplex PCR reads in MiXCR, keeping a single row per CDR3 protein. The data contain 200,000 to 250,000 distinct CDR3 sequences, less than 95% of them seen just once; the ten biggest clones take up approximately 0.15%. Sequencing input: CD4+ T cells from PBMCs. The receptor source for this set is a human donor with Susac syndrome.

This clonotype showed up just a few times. The CDR3 sequence: CASSSGLMNTEAFF. The CDR3 DNA sequence: TGCGCCAGCAGCTCAGGGTTAATGAACACTGAAGCTTTCTTT. The chain uses TRBV5-1 and TRBJ1-1, with a tentative D call TRBD1 (5 bases). Germline lookup yields CDR1 SGHRS and CDR2 YFSETQ. The CDR3 runs 14 residues. Trimming took 3 bases from V and 0 from J, leaving 9 bases between them. Full variable domain (remainder filled in from reference TRBV5-1 and TRBJ1-1): KAGVTQTPRYLIKTRGQQVTLSCSPISGHRSVSWYQQTPGQGLQFLFEYFSETQRNKGNFPGRFSGRQFSNSRSEMNVSTLELGDSALYLCASSSGLMNTEAFFGQGTRLTVV.

The DNA for the CDR3 is TGCAGCGTTGGAGAATACGGGAATTCACCCCTCCACTTT. Residues: CSVGEYGNSPLHF. V is TRBV29-1 and J is TRBJ1-6; D is unresolved. The CDR3 has 13 residues. Germline V gene lookup returns CDR1 SQVTM and CDR2 ANQGSEA. V dropped 4 bases and J dropped 7 bases, with 11 bases sitting between them.

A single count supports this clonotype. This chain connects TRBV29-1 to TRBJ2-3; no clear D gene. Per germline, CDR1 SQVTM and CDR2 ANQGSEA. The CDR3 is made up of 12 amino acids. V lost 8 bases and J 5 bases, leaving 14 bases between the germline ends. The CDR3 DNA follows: TGCAGCACCAGGCAATGGGGAGATACGCAGTATTTT. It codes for CSTRQWGDTQYF.

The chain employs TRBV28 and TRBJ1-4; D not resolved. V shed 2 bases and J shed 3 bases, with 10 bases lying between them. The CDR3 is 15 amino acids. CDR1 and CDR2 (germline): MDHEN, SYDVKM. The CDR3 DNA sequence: TGTGCCAGCAGTTTAGGGGAAGGGCCTAATGAAAAACTGTTTTTT. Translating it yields CASSLGEGPNEKLFF.

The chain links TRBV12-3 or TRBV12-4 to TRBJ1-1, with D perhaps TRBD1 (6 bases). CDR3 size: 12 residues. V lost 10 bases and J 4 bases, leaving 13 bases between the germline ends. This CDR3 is CATNRVGTEAFF. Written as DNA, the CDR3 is TGTGCCACTAACAGGGTCGGCACTGAAGCTTTCTTT.

For the CDR3, the DNA is TGCAGCGTTGCGGGACAGGGGGGAAAACTGTTTTTT. Translation: CSVAGQGGKLFF. This chain joins TRBV29-1 and TRBJ1-4, with 11 bases aligning to TRBD1. Germline CDR1 SQVTM, CDR2 ANQGSEA. The CDR3 has 12 residues. Trimming at V came to 4 bases and at J to 10 bases, leaving 2 bases not matched to a gene.

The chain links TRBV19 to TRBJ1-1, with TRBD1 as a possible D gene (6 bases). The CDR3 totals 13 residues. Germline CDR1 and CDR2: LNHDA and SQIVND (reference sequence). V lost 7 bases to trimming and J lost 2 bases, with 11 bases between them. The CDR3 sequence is CASTGQSNTEAFF. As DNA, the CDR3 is TGTGCCAGTACCGGACAGTCTAACACTGAAGCTTTCTTT.

The CDR3 loop reads CASSTTTGYPYNEQFF. The CDR3 region has the DNA TGTGCCAGCAGCACTACTACAGGGTACCCCTACAATGAGCAGTTCTTC. The V call is TRBV6-2 or TRBV6-3, the J call TRBJ2-1, with D maybe TRBD1 (6 bases). Germline lookup yields CDR1 MNHEY and CDR2 SVGEGT. V was shortened by 6 bases and J by 2 bases, with 17 bases between the two germline ends. The CDR3 length is 16 residues.

CDR3: CASSPPVRQSGNTIYF. CDR3 nucleotide sequence: TGTGCCAGCTCACCACCGGTCCGACAAAGTGGAAACACCATATATTTT. The chain uses TRBV18 and TRBJ1-3; no clear D. The CDR3 is 16 amino acids. Trimming removed 0 bases at V and 3 bases at J, with 12 bases between. The germline V gene has CDR1 KGHSH and CDR2 LQKENI.

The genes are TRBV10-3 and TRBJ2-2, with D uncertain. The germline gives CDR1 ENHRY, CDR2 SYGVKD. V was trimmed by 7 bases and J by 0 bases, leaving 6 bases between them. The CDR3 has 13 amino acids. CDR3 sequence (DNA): TGTGCCATCACCGAGCCGAACACCGGGGAGCTGTTTTTT. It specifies CAITEPNTGELFF.

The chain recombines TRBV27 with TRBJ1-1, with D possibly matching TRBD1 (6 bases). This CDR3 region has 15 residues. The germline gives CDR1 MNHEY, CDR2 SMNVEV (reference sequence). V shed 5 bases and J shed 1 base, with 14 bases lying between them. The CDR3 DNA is TGTGCCAGCAGTACTCTCTCGACAGGGAACACTGAAGCTTTCTTT. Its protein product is CASSTLSTGNTEAFF.

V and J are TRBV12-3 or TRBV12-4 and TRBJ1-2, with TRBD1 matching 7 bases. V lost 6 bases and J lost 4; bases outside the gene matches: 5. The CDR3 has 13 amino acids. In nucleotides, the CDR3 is TGTGCCAGCAGCCTGGACAGGATCTATGGCTACACCTTC. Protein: CASSLDRIYGYTF.

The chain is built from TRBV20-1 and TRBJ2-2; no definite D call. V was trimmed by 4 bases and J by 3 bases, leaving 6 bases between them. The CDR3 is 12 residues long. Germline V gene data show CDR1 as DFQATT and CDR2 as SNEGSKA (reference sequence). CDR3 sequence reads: CSATGYTGELFF. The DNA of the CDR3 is TGCAGTGCTACAGGATACACCGGGGAGCTGTTTTTT.

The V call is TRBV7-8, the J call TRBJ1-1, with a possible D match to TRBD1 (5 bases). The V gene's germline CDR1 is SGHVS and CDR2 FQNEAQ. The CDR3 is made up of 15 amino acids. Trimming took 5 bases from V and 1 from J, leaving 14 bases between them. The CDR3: CASSRNGGRNTEAFF. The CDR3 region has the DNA TGTGCCAGCAGCAGAAACGGGGGACGGAACACTGAAGCTTTCTTT.

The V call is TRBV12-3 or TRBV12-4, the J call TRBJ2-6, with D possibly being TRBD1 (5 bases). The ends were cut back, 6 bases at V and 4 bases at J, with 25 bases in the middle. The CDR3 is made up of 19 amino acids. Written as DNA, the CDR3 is TGTGCCAGCAGATACACAGGATTGCAGGGATCGACGGGGGCCAACGTCCTGACTTTC. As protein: CASRYTGLQGSTGANVLTF.

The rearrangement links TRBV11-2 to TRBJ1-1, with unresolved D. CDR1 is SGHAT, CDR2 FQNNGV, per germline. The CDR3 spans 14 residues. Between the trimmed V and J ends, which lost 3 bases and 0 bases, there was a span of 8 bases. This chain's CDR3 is CASSLDGLNTEAFF. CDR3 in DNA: TGTGCCAGCAGCTTGGACGGATTGAACACTGAAGCTTTCTTT.

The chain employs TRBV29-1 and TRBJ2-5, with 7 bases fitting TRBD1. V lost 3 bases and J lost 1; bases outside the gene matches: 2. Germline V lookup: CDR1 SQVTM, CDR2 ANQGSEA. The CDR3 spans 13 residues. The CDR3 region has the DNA TGCAGCGTTGAGGGACAGATCCAAGAGACCCAGTACTTC. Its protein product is CSVEGQIQETQYF.

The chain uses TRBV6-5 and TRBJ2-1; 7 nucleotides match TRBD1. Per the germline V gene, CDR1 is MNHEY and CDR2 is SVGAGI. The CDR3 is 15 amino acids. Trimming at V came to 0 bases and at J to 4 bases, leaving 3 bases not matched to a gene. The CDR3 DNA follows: TGTGCCAGCAGTTACTCGATACAGGGGTACAATGAGCAGTTCTTC. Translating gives CASSYSIQGYNEQFF.